This TCR beta chain was obtained from a study of blood T cell repertoires in COVID-19. The CDR3 sequence is 11 residues long. Per germline, CDR1 SNHLY and CDR2 FYNNEI. Between the trimmed V and J ends, which lost 6 bases and 4 bases, there was a span of 6 bases. Measured with immunoSEQ multiplex PCR; TCRdb has only the in-frame clones, and not every one. The table has about 150,000 clones, around 80% seen once. Participants spanned ages about 18 to 89 years and resided in 24 US areas. The TCR originated in a man between 65 and 80 years old who had been exposed to COVID-19. Sequenced material: PBMCs or T cells enriched from blood (not recorded which). The chain is built from TRBV2 and TRBJ1-2; D call uncertain. The CDR3 DNA reads as TGTGCCAGCAGCGAGGGCTATGGCTACACCTTC. Translating gives CASSEGYGYTF.